These T cell receptor beta chains were read from a single sample in a study of blood T cell repertoires in COVID-19. Measured with immunoSEQ multiplex PCR; TCRdb has only the in-frame clones, and not every one. The sample has about 73,000 clones, approximately 80% seen once. The sample comprised peripheral blood. The receptors derive from a man aged 80 or over with active or convalescent COVID-19. CDR3s include the opening cysteine and the closing phenylalanine or tryptophan. D genes are given only for firm matches. Some rows have no size entry. The others give once, few or many, or a class for an expanded clone.

d_call clone_size j_call v_call cdr3_aa cdr3_nt
NA NA TRBJ2-1 TRBV5-1 CASSLDAGSSYNEQFF TGCGCCAGCAGCTTGGATGCGGGGAGCTCCTACAATGAGCAGTTCTTC
TRBD1 few TRBJ1-4 TRBV18 CASSPLLAGGNEKLFF TGTGCCAGCTCACCGCTTCTGGCAGGGGGGAATGAAAAACTGTTTTTT
NA NA TRBJ2-3 TRBV2 CASSGSGVGTDTQYF TGTGCCAGCAGCGGGTCGGGGGTAGGCACAGATACGCAGTATTTT
NA NA TRBJ2-2 TRBV11-3 CASSLEIRGRLFF TGTGCCAGCAGCCTCGAGATCCGGGGGAGGCTGTTTTTT
NA NA TRBJ1-6 TRBV3-1/TRBV3-2 CASSQRSSGSNSPLHF TGTGCCAGCAGCCAAAGGTCTTCAGGCAGTAATTCACCCCTCCACTTT
TRBD2 NA TRBJ2-3 TRBV5-1 CATQTGGPVGTDTQYF TGCGCCACCCAGACGGGGGGGCCCGTCGGCACAGATACGCAGTATTTT
NA NA TRBJ2-7 TRBV6-5 CASSSRYEQYF TGTGCCAGCAGTTCGAGGTACGAGCAGTACTTC
TRBD1 NA TRBJ2-5 TRBV9 CASSVIPTGLETQYF TGTGCCAGCAGCGTTATTCCGACAGGGTTGGAGACCCAGTACTTC
NA NA TRBJ2-7 TRBV6-5 CASSYSRAPQQYF TGTGCCAGCAGTTACTCGAGGGCCCCACAGCAGTACTTC
TRBD1 NA TRBJ2-3 TRBV28 CASIGTVGTDTQYF TGTGCCAGCATCGGGACAGTCGGCACAGATACGCAGTATTTT
NA once TRBJ1-2 TRBV9 CASSARSGTSNYGYTF TGTGCCAGCAGCGCCCGAAGTGGGACTTCTAACTATGGCTACACCTTC
TRBD1 NA TRBJ1-3 TRBV5-1 CASSTTGGGNTIYF TGCGCCAGCAGCACTACAGGGGGTGGAAACACCATATATTTT
NA NA TRBJ1-5 TRBV2 CASRRDNNQPQHF TGTGCCAGCAGAAGGGACAACAATCAGCCCCAGCATTTT
NA NA TRBJ2-2 TRBV4-3 CASSRNYRTGELFF TGCGCCAGCAGCCGGAACTACCGCACCGGGGAGCTGTTTTTT
NA once TRBJ2-2 TRBV29-1 CSVETGTKNTGELFF TGCAGCGTTGAGACCGGGACAAAGAACACCGGGGAGCTGTTTTTT
TRBD1 NA TRBJ1-6 TRBV6-5 CASRRDRGNSPLHF TGTGCCAGCAGAAGGGACAGGGGTAATTCACCCCTCCACTTT
NA NA TRBJ1-5 TRBV7-7 CASSQDNYSNQPQHF TGTGCTAGCAGCCAGGACAACTATAGCAATCAGCCCCAGCATTTT
TRBD2 once TRBJ2-3 TRBV19 CASSTPMSLAGVTDTQYF TGTGCCAGTAGTACCCCAATGTCACTAGCGGGAGTCACAGATACGCAGTATTTT
TRBD1 NA TRBJ2-1 TRBV19 CASSADRGFDEQFF TGTGCCAGTAGTGCGGACAGGGGCTTCGATGAGCAGTTCTTC
NA few TRBJ2-6 TRBV3-1/TRBV3-2 CASSQAGWLTF TGTGCCAGCAGCCAAGCGGGTTGGCTGACTTTC
TRBD1 NA TRBJ1-2 TRBV7-2 CASSPTTGGDGYTF TGTGCCAGCAGCCCAACGACAGGGGGAGATGGCTACACCTTC
NA NA TRBJ1-5 TRBV6-5 CASRPGQNSNQPQHF TGTGCCAGCAGACCCGGACAGAACAGCAATCAGCCCCAGCATTTT
NA NA TRBJ2-7 TRBV10-3 CAISPQNSIYEQYF TGTGCCATCAGTCCGCAAAACAGCATATACGAGCAGTACTTC
NA NA TRBJ2-7 TRBV21-1 CASSTAGTGDVEQYF TGTGCCAGCAGCACCGCCGGGACAGGGGATGTCGAGCAGTACTTC
NA NA TRBJ2-5 TRBV30 CAWSRGLETQYF TGTGCCTGGAGTCGGGGTTTGGAGACCCAGTACTTC
TRBD1 NA TRBJ1-2 TRBV24-1 CATSVDRGVSDYGYTF TGTGCCACCAGTGTCGACAGGGGGGTGTCCGACTATGGCTACACCTTC
NA NA TRBJ1-2 TRBV11-3 CASSFRGNYGYTF TGTGCCAGCAGCTTTAGGGGTAACTATGGCTACACCTTC
NA NA TRBJ1-1 TRBV30 CAWSTGQNTEAFF TGTGCCTGGAGTACGGGACAGAACACTGAAGCTTTCTTT
NA NA TRBJ1-5 TRBV5-1 CASSLWGEGNQPQHF TGCGCCAGCAGCTTGTGGGGGGAGGGCAATCAGCCCCAGCATTTT
TRBD1 NA TRBJ1-4 TRBV19 CASSKGGRNEKLFF TGTGCCAGTAGTAAAGGGGGCCGTAATGAAAAACTGTTTTTT
NA NA TRBJ1-4 TRBV30 CAWSSQEEKLFF TGTGCCTGGAGTTCTCAGGAAGAAAAACTGTTTTTT
NA NA TRBJ1-6 TRBV5-1 CASSLEGTEISPLHF TGCGCCAGCAGCCTTGAGGGCACTGAGATTTCACCCCTCCACTTT
TRBD2 NA TRBJ2-5 TRBV30 CAWSRGLAGGPQETQYF TGTGCCTGGAGTCGGGGACTAGCGGGGGGGCCACAAGAGACCCAGTACTTC
NA once TRBJ1-1 TRBV10-1 CASSLARVPTEAFF TGCGCCAGCAGCCTCGCGAGGGTGCCGACTGAAGCTTTCTTT
TRBD1 NA TRBJ1-4 TRBV5-5 CASSTGTGNAKLFF TGTGCCAGCAGCACCGGGACAGGGAACGCAAAACTGTTTTTT
NA NA TRBJ1-5 TRBV6-2/TRBV6-3 CASSGYVAGQPQHF TGTGCCAGCAGTGGGTATGTGGCAGGTCAGCCCCAGCATTTT
TRBD1 NA TRBJ1-3 TRBV19 CASQTGGTGNTIYF TGTGCCAGCCAGACAGGGGGGACTGGAAACACCATATATTTT
NA NA TRBJ1-2 TRBV10-1 CASSESGKNSYGYTF TGCGCCAGCAGTGAGTCTGGCAAAAATTCCTATGGCTACACCTTC
NA NA TRBJ1-3 TRBV6-6 CASSYSFGGATDTIYF TGTGCCAGCAGTTACTCGTTCGGGGGGGCGACCGACACCATATATTTT
NA NA TRBJ1-1 TRBV18 CASSPDTEAFF TGTGCCAGCTCGCCGGACACTGAAGCTTTCTTT
TRBD1 NA TRBJ1-4 TRBV6-2/TRBV6-3 CASSTGGQGYKLFF TGTGCCAGCAGCACCGGGGGACAGGGGTATAAACTGTTTTTT
NA NA TRBJ1-1 TRBV4-2 CASSQEAGRVNTEAFF TGTGCCAGCAGCCAAGAAGCGGGCAGGGTAAACACTGAAGCTTTCTTT
NA NA TRBJ2-1 TRBV11-3 CASSLESGYNEQFF TGTGCCAGCAGCTTAGAGTCGGGTTACAATGAGCAGTTCTTC
NA NA TRBJ2-2 TRBV19 CASSTSARTNTGELFF TGTGCCAGTAGTACCTCTGCGCGGACGAACACCGGGGAGCTGTTTTTT
NA NA TRBJ2-7 TRBV6-5 CASRGWASHEQYF TGTGCCAGCAGGGGCTGGGCGTCCCACGAGCAGTACTTC
NA NA TRBJ2-7 TRBV27 CASSLLGTTYEQYF TGTGCCAGCAGTTTATTAGGGACAACCTACGAGCAGTACTTC
NA NA TRBJ1-2 TRBV7-2 CASSLDAQAYGYTF TGTGCCAGCAGCTTAGATGCTCAGGCCTATGGCTACACCTTC
NA NA TRBJ2-7 TRBV6-5 CASSYSYSSPYEQYF TGTGCCAGCAGTTACTCTTACAGTTCCCCCTACGAGCAGTACTTC
TRBD2 NA TRBJ2-7 TRBV12-5 CASGLGWTSGMGEQYF TGTGCTAGTGGTTTGGGATGGACTAGCGGGATGGGCGAGCAGTACTTC
TRBD1 NA TRBJ2-7 TRBV27 CASSHLRDRVYEQYF TGTGCCAGCAGTCACCTTCGGGACAGGGTTTACGAGCAGTACTTC
NA few TRBJ2-5 TRBV4-1 CASSQDLTHRETQYF TGCGCCAGCAGCCAAGATCTGACACATCGGGAGACCCAGTACTTC
TRBD2 NA TRBJ2-7 TRBV18 CASSSGLAGGGEQYF TGTGCCAGCTCATCCGGACTAGCGGGAGGCGGCGAGCAGTACTTC
NA NA TRBJ1-4 TRBV19 CASSRGGYSTNEKLFF TGTGCCAGTAGTCGGGGGGGGTATTCAACTAATGAAAAACTGTTTTTT
TRBD1 once TRBJ1-1 TRBV12-3/TRBV12-4 CASSRTGNTEAFF TGTGCCAGCAGTCGGACAGGCAACACTGAAGCTTTCTTT